This T cell receptor beta chain was identified in a study of cytomegalovirus exposure and HLA in healthy donors. Germline CDR1 MNHEY, CDR2 SVGAGI. The trim removed 8 bases at V and 3 bases at J, leaving 4 bases unmatched. The CDR3 contains 14 residues. While unrecorded immune exposures were likely, the donors were nominally healthy when sampled. PCR used 60 Vbeta primers and 13 Jbeta primers. Clones were sequenced by immunoSEQ multiplex PCR, and TCRdb holds only the in-frame ones, with some missing. The table records about 120,000 clones, more than 80% of them present only once. Sequences were obtained from PBMCs. The chain uses TRBV6-5 and TRBJ2-1; TRBD2 aligns across 10 bases. The receptor was isolated from a man aged 40-49 years in good health and CMV-seronegative. The CDR3 protein is CASGWTSGYNEQFF. In nucleotides, the CDR3 is TGTGCCAGCGGTTGGACTAGCGGCTACAATGAGCAGTTCTTC.